The 9 T cell receptor beta chains below were found in one sample sequenced in a study of cytomegalovirus exposure and HLA in healthy donors. PCR employed 60 Vbeta and 13 Jbeta primers. Assay: immunoSEQ multiplex PCR; the TCRdb copy retains only in-frame clones and omits some. The repertoire holds approximately 130,000 clones, 65% to 85% seen once, with more than 0.9% in the top ten. Sequencing was carried out using PBMCs. Receptors originate from a boy under 18 in good health and CMV-seronegative.

The rearrangement uses TRBV4-2 and TRBJ2-5, with 12 bases aligning to TRBD1. This CDR3 comprises 15 residues. Germline CDR1 reads LGHNA; CDR2 reads YNFKEQ. Trimming cost V 0 bases and J 4 bases; bases outside gene matches: 0. In DNA, the CDR3 is TGTGCCAGCAGCCAAGAGGGACAGGGGGCAGAGACCCAGTACTTC. Protein sequence: CASSQEGQGAETQYF.

The V gene is TRBV30, the J gene TRBJ2-7; 7 positions match TRBD1. CDR3 length: 14 residues. Germline loops: CDR1 GTSNPN, CDR2 SVGIG (reference sequence). With V trimmed by 0 bases and J by 4 bases, 6 bases remained unmatched. The CDR3 sequence is CAWSVQGSQYEQYF. The DNA of the CDR3 is TGTGCCTGGAGTGTACAGGGGTCCCAGTACGAGCAGTACTTC.

The chain recombines TRBV6-5 with TRBJ1-1, with 9 nucleotides matching TRBD1. Germline loops: CDR1 MNHEY, CDR2 SVGAGI. The V gene end was trimmed by 6 bases and the J gene end by 2 bases; junction bases not matched to a gene: 4. This CDR3 is 14 amino acids long. The CDR3 bases are TGTGCCAGCAGAACTACAGGGGGCAACACTGAAGCTTTCTTT. Translated: CASRTTGGNTEAFF.

This chain joins TRBV5-8 and TRBJ2-7, with 7 positions matching TRBD1. The length of the CDR3 is 15 residues. Germline trimming cut 3 bases from V and 2 bases from J; bases unmatched to any gene: 8. The V gene's germline CDR1 is SGHTS and CDR2 YDEGEE. CDR3 coding DNA: TGTGCCAGCAGCTCCCTAAAAACAGGGGCCTACGAGCAGTACTTC. Translating it yields CASSSLKTGAYEQYF.

The genes are TRBV29-1 and TRBJ1-3; D is unresolved. Germline V CDR1 and CDR2: SQVTM, ANQGSEA. The V end lost 7 bases, the J end lost 0 bases, and 13 bases lay between the germline ends. This CDR3 contains 14 residues. The CDR3 is CSATRRDSGNTIYF. CDR3 in DNA: TGCAGCGCCACGAGGCGGGACTCTGGAAACACCATATATTTT.

CDR3 sequence reads: CASSFQAQQETQYF. For the CDR3, the DNA is TGTGCCAGCAGCTTTCAGGCTCAGCAAGAGACCCAGTACTTC. The gene calls are TRBV5-5 and TRBJ2-5; D ambiguous. V dropped 2 bases and J dropped 2 bases, with 10 bases sitting between them. The V gene's germline CDR1 is SGHKS and CDR2 YYEKEE (reference sequence). The CDR3 is 14 residues long. Using reference TRBV5-5 and TRBJ2-5 for the parts outside the CDR3, the full variable domain is DAGVTQSPTHLIKTRGQQVTLRCSPISGHKSVSWYQQVLGQGPQFIFQYYEKEERGRGNFPDRFSARQFPNYSSELNVNALLLGDSALYLCASSFQAQQETQYFGPGTRLLVL.

This sequence joins TRBV27 and TRBJ2-7; TRBD2 is a possible D gene (5 bases). The CDR3 loop spans 14 amino acids. Between the trimmed V and J ends, which lost 2 bases and 0 bases, there was a span of 8 bases. Germline CDR1 is MNHEY and CDR2 is SMNVEV (reference sequence). The CDR3 is CASSLRGLSYEQYF. Written as DNA, the CDR3 is TGTGCCAGCAGTTTACGAGGGCTCTCCTACGAGCAGTACTTC.

The rearrangement uses TRBV13 and TRBJ1-1, with 7 nucleotides matching TRBD1. V was clipped by 5 bases and J by 6 bases; unmatched bases: 12. The CDR3 has 15 residues. Germline lookup yields CDR1 PRHDT and CDR2 FYEKMQ (reference sequence). The CDR3 DNA sequence: TGTGCCAGCAGCCCCCTCGGTTCAGGGGGAGCTGAAGCTTTCTTT. Translating it yields CASSPLGSGGAEAFF.

V is TRBV7-9 and J is TRBJ2-1; D perhaps matches TRBD2 (5 bases). CDR1 and CDR2 (germline): SEHNR, FQNEAQ (reference sequence). Trimming took off 8 bases at V and 0 bases at J, with 14 bases between the two ends. The CDR3 loop spans 15 amino acids. CDR3 coding DNA: TGTGCCAGCCTGCAGACCACTAGCTCCTACAATGAGCAGTTCTTC. The encoded protein is CASLQTTSSYNEQFF. The whole variable domain, filled in from reference TRBV7-9 and TRBJ2-1, reads DTGVSQNPRHKITKRGQNVTFRCDPISEHNRLYWYRQTLGQGPEFLTYFQNEAQLEKSRLLSDRFSAERPKGSFSTLEIQRTEQGDSAMYLCASLQTTSSYNEQFFGPGTRLTVL.